This TCR beta chain comes out of a study of T-cell reconstitution after alpha-beta-depleted transplantation in children (dated by TCRdb to 2016 to 2018). Describing the broader study: T-cell immune reconstitution after TCRalphabeta/CD19-depleted allogeneic hematopoietic cell transplantation in children was quantitatively tracked in the study by means of TCR repertoire profiling. Findings and caveats that apply to the study as a whole: The high TCRbeta diversity at day 60 in some patients was ascribed to recipient T cells and intrathymic progenitors that had survived conditioning. The apparently early recovery of alphabetaT-cell counts about two months after transplant reportedly depended on only several hundred rapidly expanded clones that came from non-depleted graft cells. Hyperexpanded clone frequencies declined over subsequent months; after one year, T-cell counts and TCRbeta diversity were mostly attributed to newly produced T cells.

From a lookup of the germline V gene (reference sequence), CDR1 and CDR2 are MNHEY and SMNVEV. Spanning cysteine to phenylalanine, the CDR3 consists of 14 amino acids. Only the CDR3 DNA is retained, 42 bases long and in frame from the first base. V and J are truncated by 6 bases and 3 bases respectively, leaving an intervening sequence of 11 bases. According to the study, the label for this sample's treatment or condition signals: allogeneic hematopoietic cell transplantation with graft depleted of TCRalphabeta T cells and CD19 B cells. Transplant recipients were children who received TCRalphabeta/CD19-depleted allogeneic hematopoietic cell grafts. The library was prepared using PCR. Instrument used: Illumina HiSeq 2500. Molecular barcoding was employed in the preparation of TCR libraries, with unique molecular identifiers being used to normalize TCRbeta repertoire quantification. TCRdb took the public reads, trimmed them with fastp at Q25, ran MiXCR for clone calling and kept in-frame beta chains. Every entry covers one CDR3 protein and lists the most common genes and DNA from its rows. The sample table holds about 300,000 distinct CDR3 sequences, of which over 7.5% were seen once. The ten largest make up about 9.3% of the sample.

With respect to this clonotype: Its cognate antigen has yet to be identified. No qualities accompany the bases; no much larger clone lies one base away.

Sequenced material: peripheral blood, taken 360 days after TCRalphabeta/CD19-depleted stem cell transplant. The TCR comes from a female patient aged 2-10 years who had a stem cell transplant for Fanconi anemia, so the T cells may come from the graft donor. The chain employs TRBV27 and TRBJ1-4; possibly the D gene is TRBD1, per 6 matching bases. The sequenced DNA: TGTGCCAGCAGGAAACAGGGTGCTAATGAAAAACTGTTTTTT. Translated, this is CASRKQGANEKLFF.